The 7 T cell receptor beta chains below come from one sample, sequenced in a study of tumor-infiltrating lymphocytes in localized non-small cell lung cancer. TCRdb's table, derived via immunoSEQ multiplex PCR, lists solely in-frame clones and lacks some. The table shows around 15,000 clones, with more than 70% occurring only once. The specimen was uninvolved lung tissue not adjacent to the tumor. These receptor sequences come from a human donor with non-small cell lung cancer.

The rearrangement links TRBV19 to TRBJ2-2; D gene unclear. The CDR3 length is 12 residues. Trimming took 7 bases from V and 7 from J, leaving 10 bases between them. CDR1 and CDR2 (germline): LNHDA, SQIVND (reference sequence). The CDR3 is CASISGGGELFF. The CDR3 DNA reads TGTGCCAGTATATCAGGTGGCGGGGAGCTGTTTTTT.

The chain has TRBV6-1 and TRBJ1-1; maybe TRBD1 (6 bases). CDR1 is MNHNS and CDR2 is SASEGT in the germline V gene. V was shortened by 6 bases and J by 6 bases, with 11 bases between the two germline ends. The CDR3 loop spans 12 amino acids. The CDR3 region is CASRRQAPEAFF. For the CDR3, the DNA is TGTGCCAGCAGACGACAGGCCCCTGAAGCTTTCTTT.

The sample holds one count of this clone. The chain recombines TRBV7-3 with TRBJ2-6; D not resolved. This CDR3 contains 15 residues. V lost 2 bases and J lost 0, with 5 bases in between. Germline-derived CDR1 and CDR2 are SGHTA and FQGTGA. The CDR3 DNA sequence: TGTGCCAGCAGCTTACAGCCCTCTGGGGCCAACGTCCTGACTTTC. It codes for CASSLQPSGANVLTF.

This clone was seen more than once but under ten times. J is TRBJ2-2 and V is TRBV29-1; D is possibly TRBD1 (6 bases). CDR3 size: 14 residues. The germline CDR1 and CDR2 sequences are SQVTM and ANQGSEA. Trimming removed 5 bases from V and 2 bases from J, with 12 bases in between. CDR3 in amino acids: CSVSGTLNTGELFF. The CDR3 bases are TGCAGCGTTTCCGGGACACTTAACACCGGGGAGCTGTTTTTT.

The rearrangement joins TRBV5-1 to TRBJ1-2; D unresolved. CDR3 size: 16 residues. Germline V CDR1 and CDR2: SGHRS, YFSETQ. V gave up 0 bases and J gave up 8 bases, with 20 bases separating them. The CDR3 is CASSLAARTDGRGYTF. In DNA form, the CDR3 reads TGCGCCAGCAGCTTGGCCGCCCGGACGGACGGAAGAGGCTACACCTTC.

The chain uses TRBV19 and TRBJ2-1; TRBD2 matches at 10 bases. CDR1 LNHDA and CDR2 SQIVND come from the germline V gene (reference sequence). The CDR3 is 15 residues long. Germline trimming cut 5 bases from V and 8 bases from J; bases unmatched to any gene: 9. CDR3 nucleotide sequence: TGTGCCAGTAGTTTAGCGGGAGGCCGGGGCGATGAGCAGTTCTTC. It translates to CASSLAGGRGDEQFF.

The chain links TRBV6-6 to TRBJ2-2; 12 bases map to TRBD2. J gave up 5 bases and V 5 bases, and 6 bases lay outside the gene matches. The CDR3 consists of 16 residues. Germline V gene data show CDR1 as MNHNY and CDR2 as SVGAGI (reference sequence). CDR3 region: CASSLAGGRRTGELFF. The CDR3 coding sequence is TGTGCCAGCAGTCTAGCGGGAGGGCGTAGGACCGGGGAGCTGTTTTTT.